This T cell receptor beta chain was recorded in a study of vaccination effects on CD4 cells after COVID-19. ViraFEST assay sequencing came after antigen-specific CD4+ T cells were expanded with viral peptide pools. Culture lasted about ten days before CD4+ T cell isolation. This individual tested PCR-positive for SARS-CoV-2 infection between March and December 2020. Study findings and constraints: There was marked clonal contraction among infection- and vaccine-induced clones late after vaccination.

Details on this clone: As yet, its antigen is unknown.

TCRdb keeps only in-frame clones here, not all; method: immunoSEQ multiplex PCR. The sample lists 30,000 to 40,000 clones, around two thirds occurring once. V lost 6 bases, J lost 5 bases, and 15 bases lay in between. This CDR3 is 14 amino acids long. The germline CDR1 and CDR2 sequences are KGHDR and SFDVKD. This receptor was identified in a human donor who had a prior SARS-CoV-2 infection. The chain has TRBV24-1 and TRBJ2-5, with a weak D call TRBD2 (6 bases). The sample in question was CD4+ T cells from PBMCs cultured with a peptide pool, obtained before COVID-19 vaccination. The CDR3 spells CATSLGGEEETQYF. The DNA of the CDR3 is TGTGCCACCAGTCTCGGGGGAGAAGAGGAGACCCAGTACTTC.